This TCR beta chain was profiled in a study of OX40 agonist ivuxolimab in advanced cancers. TCRdb keeps only in-frame clones here, not all; method: immunoSEQ multiplex PCR. The table has approximately 89,000 clones, around 90% seen once. The CDR3 runs 18 residues. Trimming pared 4 bases from V and 3 bases from J, leaving 23 bases between. Looked up from germline, CDR1 is SGHTS and CDR2 is YDEGEE. The source of this sequence is an adult with an advanced solid tumor such as melanoma, head and neck, liver or kidney cancer. The sample consisted of CD4+ or CD8+ T cells sorted from blood, taken in a trial of the OX40 agonist ivuxolimab. The chain is built from TRBV5-8 and TRBJ1-5, with D tentatively TRBD1 (6 bases). The CDR3 coding sequence is TGTGCCAGCAGCCCGCCGGCCCGGGTGGGGGCCCTCAATCAGCCCCAGCATTTT. Translation gives CASSPPARVGALNQPQHF.